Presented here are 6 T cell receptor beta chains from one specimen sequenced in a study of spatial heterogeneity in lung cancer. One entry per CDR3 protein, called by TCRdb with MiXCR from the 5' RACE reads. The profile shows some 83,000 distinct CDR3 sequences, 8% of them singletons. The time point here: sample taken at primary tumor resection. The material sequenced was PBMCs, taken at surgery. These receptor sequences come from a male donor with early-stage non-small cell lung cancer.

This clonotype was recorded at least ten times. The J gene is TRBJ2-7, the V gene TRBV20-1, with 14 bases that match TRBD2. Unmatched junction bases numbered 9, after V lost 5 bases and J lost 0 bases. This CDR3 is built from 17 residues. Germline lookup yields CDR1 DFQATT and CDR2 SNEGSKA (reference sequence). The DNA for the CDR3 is TGCAGTGCTCCGGGACTAGCGGGAGTTGGAAGCTCCTACGAGCAGTACTTC. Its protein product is CSAPGLAGVGSSYEQYF.

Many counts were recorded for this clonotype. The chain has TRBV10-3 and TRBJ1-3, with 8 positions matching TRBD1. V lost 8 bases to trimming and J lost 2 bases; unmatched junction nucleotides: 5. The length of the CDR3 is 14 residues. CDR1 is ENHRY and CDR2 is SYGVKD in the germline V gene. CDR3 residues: CAIGTGSAGNTIYF. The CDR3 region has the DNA TGTGCCATCGGGACAGGATCGGCTGGAAACACCATATATTTT.

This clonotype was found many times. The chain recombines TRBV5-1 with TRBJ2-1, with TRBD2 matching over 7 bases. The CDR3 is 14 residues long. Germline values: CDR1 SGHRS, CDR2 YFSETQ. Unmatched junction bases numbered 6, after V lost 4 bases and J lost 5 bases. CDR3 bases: TGCGCCAGCAGCCCAACGGGGGGTCACAATGAGCAGTTCTTC. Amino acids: CASSPTGGHNEQFF.

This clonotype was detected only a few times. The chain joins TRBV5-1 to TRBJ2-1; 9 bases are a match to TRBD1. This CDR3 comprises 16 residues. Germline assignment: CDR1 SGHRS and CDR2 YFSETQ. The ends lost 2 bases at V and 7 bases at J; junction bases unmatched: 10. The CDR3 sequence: CASSFQRQGVWNEQFF. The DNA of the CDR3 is TGCGCCAGCAGCTTTCAGCGACAGGGGGTATGGAATGAGCAGTTCTTC.

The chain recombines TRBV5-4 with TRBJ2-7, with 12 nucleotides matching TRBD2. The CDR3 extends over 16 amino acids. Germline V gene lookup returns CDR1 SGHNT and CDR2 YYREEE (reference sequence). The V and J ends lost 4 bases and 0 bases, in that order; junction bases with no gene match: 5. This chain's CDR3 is CASSRGLAGSSYEQYF. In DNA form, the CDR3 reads TGTGCCAGCAGCCGGGGACTAGCGGGCTCCTCCTACGAGCAGTACTTC.

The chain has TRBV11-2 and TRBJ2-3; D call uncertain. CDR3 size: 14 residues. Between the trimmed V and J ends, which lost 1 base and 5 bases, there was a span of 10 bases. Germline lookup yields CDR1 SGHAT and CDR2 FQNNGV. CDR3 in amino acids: CASSLAARVDTQYF. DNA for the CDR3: TGTGCCAGCAGCTTAGCTGCACGAGTAGATACGCAGTATTTT.